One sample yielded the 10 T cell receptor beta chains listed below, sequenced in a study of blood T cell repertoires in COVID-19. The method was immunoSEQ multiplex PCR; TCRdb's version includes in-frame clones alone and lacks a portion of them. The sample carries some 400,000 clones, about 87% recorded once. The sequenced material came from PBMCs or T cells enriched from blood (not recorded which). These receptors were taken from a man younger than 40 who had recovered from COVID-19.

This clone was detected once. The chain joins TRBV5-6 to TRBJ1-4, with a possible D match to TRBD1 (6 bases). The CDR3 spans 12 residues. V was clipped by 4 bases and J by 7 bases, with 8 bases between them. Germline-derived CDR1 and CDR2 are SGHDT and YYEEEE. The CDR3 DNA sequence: TGTGCCAGCAGCCAGGGGCTTGAAAAACTGTTTTTT. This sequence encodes CASSQGLEKLFF.

Here the CDR3 reads CASAPGGSSYNEQFF. The CDR3 nucleotides read TGTGCCAGCGCCCCGGGCGGGTCCTCCTACAATGAGCAGTTCTTC. The chain couples TRBV5-4 to TRBJ2-1, with D maybe TRBD2 (5 bases). This CDR3 is 15 amino acids long. The V and J ends lost 7 bases and 0 bases respectively, with 14 bases between them. Germline V gene sequence: CDR1 SGHNT, CDR2 YYREEE (reference sequence).

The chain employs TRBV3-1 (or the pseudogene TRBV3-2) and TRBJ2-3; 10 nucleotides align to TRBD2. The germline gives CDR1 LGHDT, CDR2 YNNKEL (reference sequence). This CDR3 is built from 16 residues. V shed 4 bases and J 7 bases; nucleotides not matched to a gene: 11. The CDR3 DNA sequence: TGTGCCAGCAGCCCTGATGTGGGTAGCGGGGGGTATACGCAGTATTTT. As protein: CASSPDVGSGGYTQYF.

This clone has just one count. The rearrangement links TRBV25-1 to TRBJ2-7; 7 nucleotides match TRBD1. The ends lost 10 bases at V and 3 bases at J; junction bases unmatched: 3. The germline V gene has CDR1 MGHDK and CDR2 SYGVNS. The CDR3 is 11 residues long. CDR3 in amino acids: CATGDSYEQYF. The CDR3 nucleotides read TGTGCCACCGGGGACAGCTACGAGCAGTACTTC.

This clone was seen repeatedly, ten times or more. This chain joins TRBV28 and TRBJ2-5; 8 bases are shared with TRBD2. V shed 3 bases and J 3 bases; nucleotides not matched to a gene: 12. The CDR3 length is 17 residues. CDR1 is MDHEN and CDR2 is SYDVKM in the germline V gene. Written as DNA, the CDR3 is TGTGCCAGCAGTTTGCCCTTCGGGCGGGGGGTAAAAGAGACCCAGTACTTC. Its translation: CASSLPFGRGVKETQYF.

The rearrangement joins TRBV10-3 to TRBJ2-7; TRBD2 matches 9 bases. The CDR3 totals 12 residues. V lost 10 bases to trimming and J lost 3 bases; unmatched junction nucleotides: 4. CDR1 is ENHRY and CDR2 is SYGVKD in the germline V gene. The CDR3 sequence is CATGLADYEQYF. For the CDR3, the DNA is TGTGCCACGGGACTAGCAGACTACGAGCAGTACTTC.

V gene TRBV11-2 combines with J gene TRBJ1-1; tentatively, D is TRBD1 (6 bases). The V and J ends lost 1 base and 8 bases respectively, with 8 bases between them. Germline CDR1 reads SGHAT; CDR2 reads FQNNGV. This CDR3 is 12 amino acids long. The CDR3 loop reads CASSLGTGEAFF. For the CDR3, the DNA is TGTGCCAGCAGCTTAGGTACAGGGGAAGCTTTCTTT.

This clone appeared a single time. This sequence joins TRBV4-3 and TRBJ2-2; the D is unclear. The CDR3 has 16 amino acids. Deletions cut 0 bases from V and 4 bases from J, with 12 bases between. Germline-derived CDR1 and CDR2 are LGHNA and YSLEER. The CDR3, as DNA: TGCGCCAGCAGCCAAGATCACCAAAAGAGCACCGGGGAGCTGTTTTTT. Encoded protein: CASSQDHQKSTGELFF.

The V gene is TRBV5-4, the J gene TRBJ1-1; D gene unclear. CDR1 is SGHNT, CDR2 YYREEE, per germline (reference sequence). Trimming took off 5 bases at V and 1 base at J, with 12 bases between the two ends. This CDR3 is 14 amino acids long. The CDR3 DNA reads TGTGCCAGCAGTTTCTGGAGTGGGAACACTGAAGCTTTCTTT. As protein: CASSFWSGNTEAFF.

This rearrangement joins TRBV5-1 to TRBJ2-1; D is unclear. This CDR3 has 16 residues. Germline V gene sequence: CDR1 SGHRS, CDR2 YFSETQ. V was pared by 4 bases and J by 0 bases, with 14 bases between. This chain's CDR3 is CASSPGSLRSYNEQFF. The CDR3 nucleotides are TGCGCCAGCAGCCCCGGTTCACTTCGCTCCTACAATGAGCAGTTCTTC. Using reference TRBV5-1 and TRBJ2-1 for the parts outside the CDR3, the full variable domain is KAGVTQTPRYLIKTRGQQVTLSCSPISGHRSVSWYQQTPGQGLQFLFEYFSETQRNKGNFPGRFSGRQFSNSRSEMNVSTLELGDSALYLCASSPGSLRSYNEQFFGPGTRLTVL.